Below are 28 T cell receptor beta chains sequenced from a single sample in a study of T cells after yellow fever vaccination. MiXCR was run by TCRdb on the 5' RACE reads, yielding one entry per CDR3 protein. The repertoire holds some 400,000 distinct CDR3 sequences, over 5% seen once, with about 15% in the top ten. The input for sequencing was PBMCs, taken 5 days after the yellow fever booster vaccination. The receptors were sampled from a man aged 25 to 40 who received the YFV17D yellow fever vaccine.

The rearrangement uses TRBV7-9 and TRBJ2-1; D unclear. Deletions cut 8 bases from V and 6 bases from J, with 14 bases between. Germline CDR1 is SEHNR and CDR2 is FQNEAQ (reference sequence). The CDR3 covers 13 residues. CDR3 sequence (DNA): TGTGCCAGCTACGGGTCTCAACTCAATGAGCAGTTCTTC. It is translated as CASYGSQLNEQFF.

This clonotype has ten or more counts. This chain connects TRBV20-1 to TRBJ1-1, with D maybe TRBD1 (5 bases). V lost 5 bases to trimming and J lost 1 base, with 8 bases between them. The CDR3 is made up of 12 amino acids. The V gene's germline CDR1 is DFQATT and CDR2 SNEGSKA (reference sequence). Here the CDR3 DNA reads TGCAGTGCTGGGCAGGGGAACACTGAAGCTTTCTTT. It is translated as CSAGQGNTEAFF.

In its sample, this clonotype was seen many times. The J gene is TRBJ2-4, the V gene TRBV28; 8 bases line up with TRBD1. The CDR3 has 16 residues. The trim removed 6 bases at V and 1 base at J, leaving 8 bases unmatched. Germline loops: CDR1 MDHEN, CDR2 SYDVKM. The CDR3 loop reads CASRLAGGYAKNIQYF. The CDR3, as DNA: TGTGCCAGCAGACTCGCAGGGGGCTACGCCAAAAACATTCAGTACTTC. Supplemented by reference TRBV28 and TRBJ2-4, the full variable domain reads DVKVTQSSRYLVKRTGEKVFLECVQDMDHENMFWYRQDPGLGLRLIYFSYDVKMKEKGDIPEGYSVSREKKERFSLILESASTNQTSMYLCASRLAGGYAKNIQYFGAGTRLSVL.

V is TRBV12-3 or TRBV12-4 and J is TRBJ2-7; TRBD2 might be the D (6 bases). V was clipped by 5 bases and J by 9 bases, with 14 bases between them. CDR3 length: 12 residues. The CDR3 protein is CASSIAGGSQYF. The CDR3 DNA follows: TGTGCCAGCAGTATTGCTGGGGGGTCGCAGTACTTC.

The chain recombines TRBV7-2 with TRBJ2-3; D ambiguous. The CDR3 is made up of 13 amino acids. The germline V gene has CDR1 SGHTA and CDR2 FQGNSA. The CDR3 sequence: CAERGATTDTQYF. The CDR3 DNA follows: TGTGCGGAAAGAGGAGCGACCACAGATACGCAGTATTTT.

This clonotype came up many times. The gene calls are TRBV27 and TRBJ2-7; TRBD1 is a possible D gene (5 bases). The CDR3 totals 15 residues. V lost 6 bases and J lost 3, with 18 bases in between. CDR1 and CDR2 (germline): MNHEY, SMNVEV (reference sequence). The CDR3 bases are TGTGCCAGCAGAAACAGACGACAGAGGAACTACGAGCAGTACTTC. Residues: CASRNRRQRNYEQYF.

This clonotype was seen more than once but under ten times. V is TRBV20-1 and J is TRBJ2-2; D is undetermined. The germline CDR1 and CDR2 sequences are DFQATT and SNEGSKA (reference sequence). V gave up 1 base and J gave up 2 bases, with 8 bases separating them. The CDR3 loop spans 14 amino acids. The CDR3 region is CSARGQLNTGELFF. The CDR3 DNA follows: TGCAGTGCTAGAGGGCAGCTAAACACCGGGGAGCTGTTTTTT.

This clonotype was picked up a small number of times. V usage is TRBV5-1 and J usage is TRBJ2-7; D gene unclear. Germline lookup yields CDR1 SGHRS and CDR2 YFSETQ. This CDR3 contains 13 residues. V was pared by 0 bases and J by 1 base, with 5 bases between. CDR3 DNA sequence: TGCGCCAGCAGCTTGGACGCGTCCTACGAGCAGTACTTC. Protein product: CASSLDASYEQYF.

This clonotype showed up many times. The chain employs TRBV12-3 or TRBV12-4 and TRBJ2-3; TRBD2 might be the D (6 bases). V was shortened by 3 bases and J by 2 bases, with 12 bases between the two germline ends. CDR3 length equals 15 residues. CDR3 sequence reads: CASSFAGPPTDTQYF. Here the CDR3 DNA reads TGTGCCAGCAGTTTCGCGGGACCACCCACAGATACGCAGTATTTT.

There are a few counts of this clonotype. The chain combines TRBV10-3 with TRBJ2-2, with unresolved D. Germline lookup yields CDR1 ENHRY and CDR2 SYGVKD. The ends were cut back, 4 bases at V and 2 bases at J, with 8 bases in the middle. The CDR3 consists of 14 residues. The DNA of the CDR3 is TGTGCCATCAGTGGCGGCAATAACACCGGGGAGCTGTTTTTT. This sequence encodes CAISGGNNTGELFF.

The chain has TRBV27 and TRBJ2-7; no firm D call. This CDR3 region has 16 residues. V was clipped by 5 bases and J by 0 bases, with 17 bases between them. CDR1 is MNHEY and CDR2 is SMNVEV in the germline V gene (reference sequence). The CDR3 reads CASSLTLATNSYEQYF. DNA of the CDR3: TGTGCCAGCAGTCTCACACTCGCCACAAACTCCTACGAGCAGTACTTC.

This clonotype was recorded at least ten times. This chain joins TRBV6-5 and TRBJ2-2; no firm D call. This CDR3 comprises 13 residues. CDR1 is MNHEY, CDR2 SVGAGI, per germline. V was pared by 2 bases and J by 7 bases, with 8 bases between. The CDR3 loop reads CASSYASGGELFF. The CDR3 coding sequence is TGTGCCAGCAGTTACGCCTCGGGCGGGGAGCTGTTTTTT.

This clonotype has a count of ten or more. The genes are TRBV5-1 and TRBJ2-3, with 8 bases identical to TRBD2. Germline values: CDR1 SGHRS, CDR2 YFSETQ. V was pared by 6 bases and J by 2 bases, with 8 bases of the junction left unmatched. This CDR3 has 15 residues. The CDR3 DNA reads TGCGCCAGCACCGGAGATAGCGGGGCCACAGATACGCAGTATTTT. Translation: CASTGDSGATDTQYF.

This clonotype was seen more than once but under ten times. The chain is built from TRBV6-1 and TRBJ2-7; D ambiguous. The CDR3 runs 14 residues. V lost 4 bases to trimming and J lost 3 bases, with 13 bases between them. Germline V gene lookup returns CDR1 MNHNS and CDR2 SASEGT. The DNA of the CDR3 is TGTGCCAGCAGTGTTTGGTTGGGCAGCTACGAGCAGTACTTC. Its protein product is CASSVWLGSYEQYF.

At least ten counts were recorded for this clonotype. This chain joins TRBV12-3 or TRBV12-4 and TRBJ2-2, with 8 bases identical to TRBD1. This CDR3 spans 16 amino acids. The junction had 12 bases not matched to a gene; V was cut back by 6 bases and J by 6 bases. The DNA for the CDR3 is TGTGCCAGCAGCTCAGGACAGGGTTGGCCTCCCGGGGAGCTGTTTTTT. Amino acid sequence: CASSSGQGWPPGELFF.

This clonotype has just a few counts. The chain carries TRBV14 and TRBJ2-1; unclear D gene. Germline-derived CDR1 and CDR2 are SGHDN and FVKESK. The ends were cut back, 1 base at V and 4 bases at J, with 14 bases in the middle. The CDR3 extends over 16 amino acids. The DNA for the CDR3 is TGTGCCAGCAGCCAAGTTCCGAACAACCTTTACAATGAGCAGTTCTTC. Translated, it gives CASSQVPNNLYNEQFF.

This clonotype was observed a few times. The CDR3, as DNA: TGCAGCGTTGAAGATGGGCACGCAGGGTACGAGCAGTACTTC. It is translated as CSVEDGHAGYEQYF. The genes are TRBV29-1 and TRBJ2-7, with D perhaps TRBD1 (5 bases). Germline V gene data show CDR1 as SQVTM and CDR2 as ANQGSEA. The CDR3 contains 14 residues. V was clipped by 0 bases and J by 4 bases, with 13 bases between them.

This clonotype came up a few times. The chain uses TRBV20-1 and TRBJ2-7; TRBD2 matches 7 bases. Germline V gene lookup returns CDR1 DFQATT and CDR2 SNEGSKA (reference sequence). The junction had 15 bases not matched to a gene; V was cut back by 6 bases and J by 7 bases. The CDR3 sequence is 14 residues long. The CDR3 loop reads CSAQVGGRDSEQYF. The CDR3 coding sequence is TGCAGTGCCCAGGTAGGAGGGAGGGATTCGGAGCAGTACTTC.

The V gene is TRBV7-2, the J gene TRBJ2-7; TRBD1 matches 8 bases. This CDR3 spans 13 amino acids. The V and J ends lost 5 bases and 6 bases, in that order; junction bases with no gene match: 6. CDR1 and CDR2 from the germline V gene are SGHTA and FQGNSA. For the CDR3, the DNA is TGTGCCAGCAGCCGAAGACAGGGGACCGAGCAGTACTTC. This sequence encodes CASSRRQGTEQYF.

The sample holds many counts of this clonotype. The J gene is TRBJ1-2, the V gene TRBV29-1; no definite D call. Germline lookup yields CDR1 SQVTM and CDR2 ANQGSEA. Trimming took off 7 bases at V and 4 bases at J, with 10 bases between the two ends. This CDR3 region has 11 residues. CDR3 sequence reads: CSGDGIYGYTF. The CDR3 region has the DNA TGCAGCGGTGACGGTATCTATGGCTACACCTTC.

The rearrangement joins TRBV5-4 to TRBJ2-2, with D possibly being TRBD1 (5 bases). V was clipped by 3 bases and J by 2 bases, with 20 bases between them. In germline, CDR1 is SGHNT, CDR2 YYREEE (reference sequence). CDR3 size: 18 residues. The CDR3 DNA is TGTGCCAGCAGCTCGCGACACGTCCTTGGACATAACACCGGGGAGCTGTTTTTT. It specifies CASSSRHVLGHNTGELFF.

The chain employs TRBV5-6 and TRBJ2-3; D is unclear. Germline lookup yields CDR1 SGHDT and CDR2 YYEEEE. V lost 0 bases and J lost 1, with 6 bases in between. There are 14 residues in the CDR3. CDR3 nucleotides: TGTGCCAGCAGCTTGGTGGATCGCACAGATACGCAGTATTTT. Translating it yields CASSLVDRTDTQYF.

There are many counts of this clonotype. The chain has TRBV20-1 and TRBJ2-3; 8 nucleotides line up with TRBD2. CDR1 and CDR2 from the germline V gene are DFQATT and SNEGSKA (reference sequence). This CDR3 is built from 14 residues. The ends lost 2 bases at V and 4 bases at J; junction bases unmatched: 5. The CDR3 reads CSARPGLVSDTQYF. The CDR3 DNA reads as TGCAGTGCTAGACCGGGACTAGTCTCAGATACGCAGTATTTT.

CDR3 region: CASSLEGRRDTEAFF. The CDR3 region has the DNA TGCGCCAGCAGCTTGGAGGGGCGGAGGGATACTGAAGCTTTCTTT. The chain recombines TRBV5-1 with TRBJ1-1, with D tentatively TRBD1 (5 bases). Germline V gene lookup returns CDR1 SGHRS and CDR2 YFSETQ. The germline V and J ends were trimmed by 0 bases and 5 bases, with 14 bases remaining between them. This CDR3 region has 15 residues.

This clonotype has just a few counts. This chain links TRBV12-3 or TRBV12-4 with TRBJ2-7, with D maybe TRBD1 (6 bases). The ends were cut back, 9 bases at V and 3 bases at J, with 15 bases in the middle. This CDR3 is built from 13 residues. The CDR3 protein is CASRKGQRYEQYF. The DNA of the CDR3 is TGTGCCAGTCGGAAGGGACAACGCTACGAGCAGTACTTC.

Ten or more counts support this clonotype. The CDR3 DNA reads as TGTGCCAGCAGCTTAGGAGGGCAGGGATCCGGGGCCAACGTCCTGACTTTC. It encodes CASSLGGQGSGANVLTF. The chain links TRBV11-2 to TRBJ2-6; D might be TRBD1 or TRBD2, each matching 5 bases. Trimming took 1 base from V and 4 from J, leaving 14 bases between them. The CDR3 sequence is 17 residues long. CDR1 and CDR2 (germline): SGHAT, FQNNGV.

Remarks on this clonotype: A much larger clone is a single base away; this may be a read error. The genes are TRBV5-1 and TRBJ2-5; 9 bases fit TRBD2. The V gene end was trimmed by 7 bases and the J gene end by 4 bases; junction bases not matched to a gene: 11. Germline-derived CDR1 and CDR2 are SGHRS and YFSETQ. The CDR3 contains 15 residues. CDR3 region: CASGSGGRAIETQYF. For the CDR3, the DNA is TGCGCCAGCGGCTCGGGCGGGAGGGCCATAGAGACCCAGTACTTC.

The rearrangement uses TRBV7-2 and TRBJ1-1; D gene uncertain. The CDR3 is made up of 14 amino acids. Trimming removed 5 bases at V and 3 bases at J, with 13 bases between. CDR1 and CDR2 from the germline V gene are SGHTA and FQGNSA. Here the CDR3 reads CASSALHQYTEAFF. CDR3 coding DNA: TGTGCCAGCAGCGCCCTGCACCAGTACACTGAAGCTTTCTTT.